Included here is one T cell receptor beta chain sequence, with context. Its cognate antigen has yet to be identified. No qualities accompany the bases; no much larger clone lies one base away. The sample originates from a study of T cell responses to AZD1222 COVID-19 vaccine (TCRdb year 2021). About the study as a whole: AZD1222 recipients with second doses at about 4 weeks or about 12 weeks were pooled, because spike-specific TCR depth and breadth did not differ between schedules. TCR sequencing covered fewer than 250 trial participants: 200 to 210 given two doses of AZD1222 and around 26 given two doses of MenACWY control vaccine. Enrollment into the trials was organized by age into subgroups of 18-55, 56-69 and 70-plus years, and those subgroups contained approximately 160, 26 and 62 TCR-sequenced participants, respectively.

Interpreted using the paper, the time point label stands for: baseline before first vaccination. The vaccinee samples were drawn from two UK trials, COV001 and COV002, one of which was a single-blind randomized controlled phase 2/3 trial testing AZD1222 (ChAdOx1 nCoV-19) in healthy adults. Trial participant PBMC samples were collected at day 0 and day 28 after the second dose for TCRbeta chain sequencing. The study at large found these results: After two AZD1222 doses, spike-specific TCR breadth and depth were significantly higher than at day 0 and than in MenACWY recipients. Reportedly, almost half of the unique spike-specific TCRs recognized epitopes lying outside the regions that are mutated in the B.1.351 and B.1.1.7 variants. Only five to seven AZD1222 recipients were SARS-CoV-2 seropositive at baseline, limiting conclusions about previously exposed vaccinees. CD4 TCRs associated with the vaccine covered the entire spike protein, and the dominant responses were in regions 160-218 and 743-854. No day 14 peak-response samples were available, so repertoires were characterized only after the peak T cell response. The 56-69-year group was small, and its depth increase did not reach significance, likely because of low power. Most participants were white British and females outnumbered males, and the authors suggested that clonal diversity may have been underestimated.

The CDR3 regions of human TCRbeta chains were subjected to immunosequencing. In the paper's pipeline: TCRs in the repertoires were matched against a reference library of SARS-CoV-2-specific TCRs that had been generated with the MIRA antigen-specificity platform. Breadth meant the fraction of unique TCRs that were SARS-CoV-2-associated, whereas depth meant the fraction of total T cells that were SARS-CoV-2-associated. Using the MIRA data, each spike-specific TCR was assigned both to the spike region to which the TCR was reactive and to a CD4 or CD8 class. Log10-transformed breadth and depth values were compared by one-way ANOVA with Sidak's multiple comparisons tests. This immuneACCESS table, as held by TCRdb, lists in-frame sequences with V and J called but not all clones. Of the missing ones, under half trace to an unresolved V gene in checked studies; the others have no known cause. D and trimming come from the DNA, and the V and J calls and clone size come from that table. The sample table shows more than 100,000 clones, and 70% to 90% are seen once. The ten largest clones represent roughly 2.6% of the sample.

In the germline V gene, CDR1 corresponds to SGHVS and CDR2 to FNYEAQ. Ends trimmed: V by 4 bases, J by 2 bases; bases unmatched to a gene: 5. From its cysteine to its phenylalanine, the CDR3 spans 16 amino acids. Kept here is only the CDR3 DNA, which spans 48 bases and is read in frame from base 1. The source is an adult in good health. The sample here was peripheral blood, taken on day 0 of AZD1222 vaccination. The V gene is TRBV7-6 and the J gene is TRBJ2-2, with 9 bases matching TRBD1. This receptor carries the CDR3 CASSSRTGANTGELFF. The sequenced DNA: TGTGCCAGCAGCTCCCGGACAGGGGCCAACACCGGGGAGCTGTTTTTT.